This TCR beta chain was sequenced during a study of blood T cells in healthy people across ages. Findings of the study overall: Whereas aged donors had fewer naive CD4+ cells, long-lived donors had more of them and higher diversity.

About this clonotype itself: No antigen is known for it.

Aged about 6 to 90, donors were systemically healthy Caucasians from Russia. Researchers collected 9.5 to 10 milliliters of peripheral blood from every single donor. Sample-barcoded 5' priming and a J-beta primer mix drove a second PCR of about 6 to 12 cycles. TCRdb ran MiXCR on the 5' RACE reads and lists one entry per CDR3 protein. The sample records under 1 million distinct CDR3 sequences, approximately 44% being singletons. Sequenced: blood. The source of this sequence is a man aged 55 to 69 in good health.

CDR3 amino acids: CASSTGTPREAFF. CDR3 sequence (DNA): TGTGCCAGCAGCACCGGGACCCCCAGGGAAGCTTTCTTT. The chain carries TRBV9 and TRBJ1-1; the D gene is possibly TRBD1 (5 bases). CDR1 and CDR2 from the germline V gene are SGDLS and YYNGEE. CDR3 length: 13 amino acids. V lost 4 bases to trimming and J lost 8 bases, with 15 bases between them. The full variable domain, with the rest looked up from reference TRBV9 and TRBJ1-1, is DSGVTQTPKHLITATGQRVTLRCSPRSGDLSVYWYQQSLDQGLQFLIQYYNGEERAKGNILERFSAQQFPDLHSELNLSSLELGDSALYFCASSTGTPREAFFGQGTRLTVV.